The rows below give T cell receptor beta chains drawn from one sample of a study of shared clonotypes between healthy human individuals. TCRdb's copy holds only in-frame clones and misses some; the assay was immunoSEQ multiplex PCR. The sample has 1.5 million to 1.9 million clones, nearly 99% seen once. The source material was naive CD4+ T cells sorted from blood. Receptor source: a man younger than 40 in good health. The CDR3 runs from the conserved cysteine through the conserved F or W. D genes are given only for firm matches. Clone sizes are given selectively: once, few, many, or a class where the clone is expanded.

V,size,J,D,DNA,CDR3
TRBV10-3,-,TRBJ2-4,TRBD2,TGTGCCATCAGTGAGTGGGGTAGCGGGAGCGGGAAAAACATTCAGTACTTC,CAISEWGSGSGKNIQYF
TRBV5-6,-,TRBJ1-2,-,TGTGCCAGCAGTTTAGGACTTTATGGCTACACCTTC,CASSLGLYGYTF
TRBV2,-,TRBJ2-7,TRBD2,TGTACCAGCAGAAGCGGGAGCGGGGGGATATACGAGCAGTACTTC,CTSRSGSGGIYEQYF
TRBV5-6,-,TRBJ2-1,-,TGTGCCAGCAGCACCCTGGGTTATGAGCAGTTCTTC,CASSTLGYEQFF
TRBV28,-,TRBJ2-1,-,TGTGCCAGCAGGGAAACGGTGGGTGAGCAGTTCTTC,CASRETVGEQFF
TRBV19,-,TRBJ2-2,TRBD1,TGTGCCAGCAAAAACACAGGGGAAACCGGGGAGCTGTTTTTT,CASKNTGETGELFF
TRBV6-1,once,TRBJ2-1,-,TGTGCCAGCAGTGCTACTAGCTTGGACTACAATGAGCAGTTCTTC,CASSATSLDYNEQFF
TRBV7-9,-,TRBJ2-1,TRBD2,TGTGCCAGCAGCTTTTCGGGACTAGCGGGAGGGCCGCACAATGAGCAGTTCTTC,CASSFSGLAGGPHNEQFF
TRBV5-8,-,TRBJ2-7,TRBD1,TGTGCCAGCAGCCAAGGGACAGGGCCCTACGAGCAGTACTTC,CASSQGTGPYEQYF
TRBV4-2,-,TRBJ2-6,TRBD2,TGTGCCAGCAGCCCCGGACTAGCACCCAGCTCTGGGGCCAACGTCCTGACTTTC,CASSPGLAPSSGANVLTF
TRBV5-1,once,TRBJ2-7,TRBD2,TGCGCCAGCAGACCCGGACTAGCGGGAGGTCGTTCCTACGAGCAGTACTTC,CASRPGLAGGRSYEQYF
TRBV4-1,-,TRBJ2-5,-,TGCGCCAGCAGCCAAGATCACGGCGGGACGGCCCCAGAGACCCAGTACTTC,CASSQDHGGTAPETQYF
TRBV7-2,-,TRBJ2-7,-,TGTGCCAGCAGCTCCCTTATGGGTGCAAGGGGGGCCTACGAGCAGTACTTC,CASSSLMGARGAYEQYF
TRBV28,-,TRBJ1-3,TRBD1,TGTGCCAGCAGTTTTACAGGGGTTCCTGGAAACACCATATATTTT,CASSFTGVPGNTIYF
TRBV5-4,-,TRBJ2-1,-,TGTGCCAGCAGCCAAACCTACAATGAGCAGTTCTTC,CASSQTYNEQFF